The rows below give T cell receptor beta chains drawn from one sample of a study of blood T cells in healthy people across ages. One entry per CDR3 protein, called by TCRdb with MiXCR from the 5' RACE reads. Of some 690,000 distinct CDR3 sequences listed, 22% were seen once; the top ten hold about 22%. Material for sequencing was blood. These receptors came from a man in his 70s in good health. Both conserved end residues are part of each CDR3. The order of the fields is D gene, clone size, CDR3 length, J gene, V gene, CDR3 DNA, CDR3 protein. The D gene is left open where the match is weak. Clone size is stated in some rows and not others, as once, few, many or a class when expanded.

d_call: .; clone_size: .; cdr3_length: 13; j_call: TRBJ2-7; v_call: TRBV19; cdr3_nt: TGTGCCAGTAGTATTGGGACGGTTTACGAGCAGTACTTC; cdr3_aa: CASSIGTVYEQYF
d_call: TRBD1; clone_size: .; cdr3_length: 14; j_call: TRBJ1-1; v_call: TRBV10-3; cdr3_nt: TGTGCCATCAGCAAAGGACAGGAGAACACTGAAGCTTTCTTT; cdr3_aa: CAISKGQENTEAFF
d_call: .; clone_size: few; cdr3_length: 13; j_call: TRBJ2-2; v_call: TRBV6-4; cdr3_nt: TGTGCCAGCAGTGACCTGCTGAGCGGGGAGCTGTTTTTT; cdr3_aa: CASSDLLSGELFF
d_call: .; clone_size: .; cdr3_length: 13; j_call: TRBJ2-3; v_call: TRBV30; cdr3_nt: TGTGCCTGGAAGGACGCCCCCTGGGATACGCAGTATTTT; cdr3_aa: CAWKDAPWDTQYF
d_call: TRBD1; clone_size: .; cdr3_length: 14; j_call: TRBJ1-2; v_call: TRBV5-1; cdr3_nt: TGCGCCAGCACCACAGGGGGCGCCTTCTATGGCTACACCTTC; cdr3_aa: CASTTGGAFYGYTF
d_call: TRBD2; clone_size: few; cdr3_length: 15; j_call: TRBJ2-3; v_call: TRBV5-1; cdr3_nt: TGCGCCAGCAGCCCTACGGGGGGGCCCGGAGATACGCAGTATTTT; cdr3_aa: CASSPTGGPGDTQYF
d_call: TRBD1; clone_size: .; cdr3_length: 15; j_call: TRBJ2-5; v_call: TRBV4-3; cdr3_nt: TGCGCCAGCAGCGAAGGGGGACAGGCCCAAGAGACCCAGTACTTC; cdr3_aa: CASSEGGQAQETQYF
d_call: TRBD2; clone_size: .; cdr3_length: 16; j_call: TRBJ2-3; v_call: TRBV7-2; cdr3_nt: TGTGCCAGCAGCCCAACACTAGCGGGAGGTGCAGATACGCAGTATTTT; cdr3_aa: CASSPTLAGGADTQYF
d_call: TRBD2; clone_size: .; cdr3_length: 16; j_call: TRBJ2-2; v_call: TRBV4-1; cdr3_nt: TGCGCCAGCAGCCAAGGAGTGACGGGGGGGCCCGGGGAGCTGTTTTTT; cdr3_aa: CASSQGVTGGPGELFF
d_call: TRBD2; clone_size: .; cdr3_length: 14; j_call: TRBJ2-1; v_call: TRBV20-1; cdr3_nt: TGCAGTGCGCGACTAGCGGGGATCCTCAATGAGCAGTTCTTC; cdr3_aa: CSARLAGILNEQFF
d_call: TRBD1; clone_size: .; cdr3_length: 17; j_call: TRBJ2-5; v_call: TRBV20-1; cdr3_nt: TGCAGTGCTAGAGATCTTCCCGGGACAGTCATAGGGGAGACCCAGTACTTC; cdr3_aa: CSARDLPGTVIGETQYF
d_call: .; clone_size: .; cdr3_length: 14; j_call: TRBJ1-2; v_call: TRBV3-1; cdr3_nt: TGTGCCAGCAGCCGCCGGGGCCCTGGCTATGGCTACACCTTC; cdr3_aa: CASSRRGPGYGYTF
d_call: TRBD2; clone_size: .; cdr3_length: 16; j_call: TRBJ2-6; v_call: TRBV6-5; cdr3_nt: TGTGCCAGCAAGACTAGCGGGATCTCTGGGGCCAACGTCCTGACTTTC; cdr3_aa: CASKTSGISGANVLTF
d_call: .; clone_size: few; cdr3_length: 13; j_call: TRBJ2-1; v_call: TRBV29-1; cdr3_nt: TGCAGCGTTGAAGGTGAGGGAGAGTCTGAGCAGTTCTTC; cdr3_aa: CSVEGEGESEQFF
d_call: .; clone_size: .; cdr3_length: 13; j_call: TRBJ2-2; v_call: TRBV30; cdr3_nt: TGTGCCTGGAGTGTACAGAACACCGGGGAGCTGTTTTTT; cdr3_aa: CAWSVQNTGELFF
d_call: .; clone_size: .; cdr3_length: 14; j_call: TRBJ2-1; v_call: TRBV7-9; cdr3_nt: TGTGCCAGCAGCTTAGCAACTGCTTACAATGAGCAGTTCTTC; cdr3_aa: CASSLATAYNEQFF
d_call: .; clone_size: .; cdr3_length: 16; j_call: TRBJ2-5; v_call: TRBV3-1; cdr3_nt: TGTGCCAGCAGCCAAGAGGGGGCCGGGGGCAAAGAGACCCAGTACTTC; cdr3_aa: CASSQEGAGGKETQYF
d_call: TRBD2; clone_size: few; cdr3_length: 15; j_call: TRBJ2-1; v_call: TRBV2; cdr3_nt: TGTGCCAGCCCTCTTACTAGCGGGATATACAATGAGCAGTTCTTC; cdr3_aa: CASPLTSGIYNEQFF
d_call: .; clone_size: many; cdr3_length: 12; j_call: TRBJ2-2; v_call: TRBV5-1; cdr3_nt: TGCGCCAGCAGCTTGTTCACCGGGGAGCTGTTTTTT; cdr3_aa: CASSLFTGELFF
d_call: .; clone_size: .; cdr3_length: 15; j_call: TRBJ2-3; v_call: TRBV6-6; cdr3_nt: TGTGCCAGCAGTTCTGAGACACCTAGCACAGATACGCAGTATTTT; cdr3_aa: CASSSETPSTDTQYF
d_call: TRBD1; clone_size: .; cdr3_length: 14; j_call: TRBJ1-1; v_call: TRBV27; cdr3_nt: TGTGCCAGCACCGGGACAGGAATGAACACTGAAGCTTTCTTT; cdr3_aa: CASTGTGMNTEAFF
d_call: TRBD1; clone_size: .; cdr3_length: 13; j_call: TRBJ2-7; v_call: TRBV7-2; cdr3_nt: TGTGCCAGCAGCTCCGGGACAGGGATCGAGCAGTACTTC; cdr3_aa: CASSSGTGIEQYF
d_call: TRBD2; clone_size: .; cdr3_length: 15; j_call: TRBJ2-1; v_call: TRBV7-9; cdr3_nt: TGTGCCAGCAGCTTAGAAGCGGGGGGGCGATCTGAGCAGTTCTTC; cdr3_aa: CASSLEAGGRSEQFF
d_call: .; clone_size: many; cdr3_length: 14; j_call: TRBJ2-3; v_call: TRBV6-1; cdr3_nt: TGTGCCAGCAGTGACCGGGGTTTGGATAATACGCAGTATTTT; cdr3_aa: CASSDRGLDNTQYF
d_call: .; clone_size: few; cdr3_length: 8; j_call: TRBJ1-2; v_call: TRBV29-1; cdr3_nt: TGCAGCGTTGGTGCCAGCTCCTTC; cdr3_aa: CSVGASSF
d_call: TRBD1; clone_size: .; cdr3_length: 12; j_call: TRBJ1-1; v_call: TRBV20-1; cdr3_nt: TGCAGTGCTAGTGATGGGACAGTGAAAGCTTTCTTT; cdr3_aa: CSASDGTVKAFF
d_call: .; clone_size: few; cdr3_length: 13; j_call: TRBJ1-3; v_call: TRBV10-3; cdr3_nt: TGTGCCATCAGCGGGGCCTCTGGAAACACCATATATTTT; cdr3_aa: CAISGASGNTIYF
d_call: TRBD2; clone_size: .; cdr3_length: 18; j_call: TRBJ2-5; v_call: TRBV6-2/TRBV6-3; cdr3_nt: TGTGCCAGCAGTTACTCACTAGCGGGAGGAACTGCAGGGGAGACCCAGTACTTC; cdr3_aa: CASSYSLAGGTAGETQYF
d_call: .; clone_size: .; cdr3_length: 15; j_call: TRBJ1-3; v_call: TRBV20-1; cdr3_nt: TGCAGTGCTAGTTCCTTCACAGGCTCTGGAAACACCATATATTTT; cdr3_aa: CSASSFTGSGNTIYF
d_call: TRBD2; clone_size: .; cdr3_length: 16; j_call: TRBJ2-3; v_call: TRBV29-1; cdr3_nt: TGCAGCGTTACCGGCGATAGCGGGGGACGCACAGATACGCAGTATTTT; cdr3_aa: CSVTGDSGGRTDTQYF
d_call: TRBD2; clone_size: many; cdr3_length: 15; j_call: TRBJ2-1; v_call: TRBV7-8; cdr3_nt: TGTGCCAGCAGAATGTCGGGACTAGCGGCTAATGAGCAGTTCTTC; cdr3_aa: CASRMSGLAANEQFF
d_call: .; clone_size: once; cdr3_length: 18; j_call: TRBJ2-7; v_call: TRBV20-1; cdr3_nt: TGCAGTGCTAGAGACCAGGGGACACCCGGAAGGGGCTTATACGAGCAGTACTTC; cdr3_aa: CSARDQGTPGRGLYEQYF
d_call: .; clone_size: few; cdr3_length: 15; j_call: TRBJ2-3; v_call: TRBV24-1; cdr3_nt: TGTGCCACCAGTGATTTTAGCAGGGGCACAGATACGCAGTATTTT; cdr3_aa: CATSDFSRGTDTQYF
d_call: .; clone_size: few; cdr3_length: 14; j_call: TRBJ1-3; v_call: TRBV29-1; cdr3_nt: TGCAGCGTGTCGTACGGTCTCTCTGGAAACACCATATATTTT; cdr3_aa: CSVSYGLSGNTIYF